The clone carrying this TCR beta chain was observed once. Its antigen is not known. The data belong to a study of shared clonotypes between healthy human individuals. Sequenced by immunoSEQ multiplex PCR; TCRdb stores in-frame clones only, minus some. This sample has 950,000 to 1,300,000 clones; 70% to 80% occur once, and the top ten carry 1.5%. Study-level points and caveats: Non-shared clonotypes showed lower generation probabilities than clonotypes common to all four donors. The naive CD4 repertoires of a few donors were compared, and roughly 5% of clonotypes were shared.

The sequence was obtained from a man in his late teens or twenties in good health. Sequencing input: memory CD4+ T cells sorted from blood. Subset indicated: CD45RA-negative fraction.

CDR3 residues: CASRTDRSGNTIYF. Here the CDR3 DNA reads TGTGCCAGCAGAACGGACAGATCTGGAAACACCATATATTTT. The chain carries TRBV6-5 and TRBJ1-3; a weak D match, TRBD1 (6 bases). Looked up from germline, CDR1 is MNHEY and CDR2 is SVGAGI. The V end was cut by 6 bases, the J end by 1 base, with 10 bases between. The CDR3 sequence is 14 residues long.